The text below deals with one T cell receptor (beta chain). Which antigen it targets is not known. Per-nucleotide qualities are absent, and no much larger clonotype sits a single base away. The CDR3, cysteine through phenylalanine, is 16 amino acids long. Only the CDR3 DNA stays, 48 bases, in frame from base 1. The germline V gene gives CDR1 as SGHTA and CDR2 as FQGTGA. Compared with germline, V lacks 5 bases and J lacks 4 bases; bases without a gene match: 9. This entry comes from a study of a mutant IDH1 vaccine in newly diagnosed glioma (dated by TCRdb to about 2021). Regarding the study in general: Vaccination began 4-6 weeks after radiotherapy alone, or alongside temozolomide cycles in the chemotherapy-containing groups. The roughly 32 treated patients were 62.5% male and roughly 40% female, with a mean age of around 40 years. Before enrollment, most patients had been given radiochemotherapy with temozolomide as standard therapy, while the rest had received either radiotherapy alone or temozolomide alone. Visit V12 was the week-35 safety follow-up and visit V13 was the week-47 end of study. Peripheral blood was collected at six visits: V03 (baseline), V05, V07, V10, V12 and V13. For exploratory analyses, 25 treated patients had longitudinal TCRB deep sequencing done wherever samples were available.

This specimen's time point label, interpreted: week 47, end of study. Every vaccine dose consisted of 300 ug of a 20-mer mutant IDH1 peptide in Montanide, administered subcutaneously together with topical imiquimod. Across visits V03 through V10, patients got a total of eight vaccinations, given in weeks 1, 3, 5, 7, 11, 15, 19 and 23. The donors had newly diagnosed IDH1-mutant astrocytomas of WHO grade 3 or 4 that showed loss of nuclear ATRX. The samples were drawn from NOA16, a multicentre, single-arm, open-label phase I trial in Germany that tested a mutant IDH1 peptide vaccine in humans for the first time. Genomic DNA for TCRB sequencing was extracted from EDTA blood using the DNeasy Blood and Tissue Kit. Library preparation was by the immunoSEQ multiplex PCR assay. Rearranged TCR beta chain sequences were amplified using the hsTCRB Kit according to the manufacturer's protocol. Sequencing of TCRB libraries was carried out on an Illumina MiSeq. Regarding the original processing steps: The kit vendor's proprietary platform handled demultiplexing, trimming and gene mapping. Held by TCRdb, this immuneACCESS table contains in-frame sequences only and omits some clones. Under half of the omission traces to an unresolved V gene where checked; the cause of the rest is unknown. V and J calls and clone size are copied from that table; D and trimming were computed from the DNA. Recorded for this sample are about 83,000 clones; roughly four fifths of them occurred a single time. 5% to 6.5% of the sample is in the top ten clones.

Study-wide findings and limitations: Vaccine-induced immune responses across multiple MHC alleles were detected in approximately 94% of patients. PBMC samples for TCRB deep sequencing were selected based on availability. No apparent relationship was observed between pseudoprogression and alterations in the top peripheral T cell clonotypes detected by TCRB sequencing. It was noted by the authors that analyses of patient blood samples could not be reproduced owing to sample limitations.

The rearranged segments are TRBV7-3 and TRBJ2-3, and 10 junction bases match TRBD2. This material consisted of PBMCs, taken from a glioma patient whose treatment included an IDH1 peptide vaccine. The source of this sequence is a man aged 35-49 years with glioma. The DNA is as follows: TGTGCCAGCAGCCCTGATAGCGGGAGGAGGGCAGATACGCAGTATTTT. Protein translation: CASSPDSGRRADTQYF.